The 19 T cell receptor beta chains below all came from one sample that was sequenced in a study of shared clonotypes between healthy human individuals. Assay: immunoSEQ multiplex PCR; the TCRdb copy retains only in-frame clones and omits some. The sample records around 500,000 clones, 76% being singletons. Sequenced material: PBMCs. The receptors come from a middle-aged woman in good health. Some clones in this sample may be carry-over from other donors' samples.

The chain carries TRBV7-2 and TRBJ2-1, with 7 positions matching TRBD2. The CDR3 length is 15 residues. Germline CDR1 reads SGHTA; CDR2 reads FQGNSA. V was pared by 4 bases and J by 3 bases, with 6 bases of the junction left unmatched. This CDR3 reads CASSSRAGSYNEQFF. The CDR3 nucleotides read TGTGCCAGCAGCTCCCGAGCGGGAAGCTACAATGAGCAGTTCTTC. Combining the CDR3 with reference TRBV7-2 and TRBJ2-1 gives the whole variable domain GAGVSQSPSNKVTEKGKDVELRCDPISGHTALYWYRQSLGQGLEFLIYFQGNSAPDKSGLPSDRFSAERTGGSVSTLTIQRTQQEDSAVYLCASSSRAGSYNEQFFGPGTRLTVL.

This clone came up once. The genes are TRBV5-1 and TRBJ2-7; TRBD1 aligns across 7 bases. With 4 bases clipped from V and 5 bases from J, the junction kept 9 bases outside the gene matches. Germline-derived CDR1 and CDR2 are SGHRS and YFSETQ. The CDR3 contains 14 residues. The CDR3 protein is CASSATPGGHEQYF. The CDR3 DNA sequence: TGCGCCAGCAGCGCTACTCCAGGGGGTCACGAGCAGTACTTC.

This clone was seen a handful of times. This chain connects TRBV7-9 to TRBJ2-2, with 8 bases that match TRBD1. This CDR3 region has 15 residues. The V gene end was trimmed by 2 bases and the J gene end by 5 bases; junction bases not matched to a gene: 4. Germline CDR1 and CDR2: SEHNR and FQNEAQ (reference sequence). The CDR3 bases are TGTGCCAGCAGCTTATCGGACAGGGCGACCGGGGAGCTGTTTTTT. This translates into CASSLSDRATGELFF.

The chain is built from TRBV19 and TRBJ2-7, with D possibly matching TRBD1 (5 bases). V was cut by 3 bases and J by 0 bases, with 12 bases left in between. CDR3 size: 15 residues. CDR1 is LNHDA and CDR2 is SQIVND in the germline V gene (reference sequence). The CDR3 DNA is TGTGCCAGTAGTATTGGCAGGGCTTCCTCCTACGAGCAGTACTTC. This sequence encodes CASSIGRASSYEQYF. Full variable domain (remainder filled in from reference TRBV19 and TRBJ2-7): DGGITQSPKYLFRKEGQNVTLSCEQNLNHDAMYWYRQDPGQGLRLIYYSQIVNDFQKGDIAEGYSVSREKKESFPLTVTSAQKNPTAFYLCASSIGRASSYEQYFGPGTRLTVT.

In the case of this clone: Given the absence of the conserved phenylalanine or tryptophan at the CDR3 end, a read error is likely. The chain is built from TRBV30 and TRBJ1-2, with D unclear. V gave up 1 base and J gave up 5 bases, with 8 bases separating them. This CDR3 spans 12 amino acids. Looked up from germline, CDR1 is GTSNPN and CDR2 is SVGIG (reference sequence). CDR3 amino acids: CAWSATSYGYTS. The DNA for the CDR3 is TGTGCCTGGAGTGCGACCTCATATGGCTACACCTCC.

J is TRBJ2-3 and V is TRBV18, with D possibly being TRBD1 or TRBD2 (5 bases each). V lost 2 bases, J lost 2 bases, and 14 bases lay in between. The germline V gene has CDR1 KGHSH and CDR2 LQKENI. The length of the CDR3 is 16 residues. The CDR3, as DNA: TGTGCCAGCTCACCATTGCAGGGCGGGTACACAGATACGCAGTATTTT. It yields the protein CASSPLQGGYTDTQYF.

This clone was recorded only once. CDR3 sequence reads: CASSIEGRRLAKNIQYF. DNA for the CDR3: TGTGCCAGTAGTATAGAAGGAAGACGATTAGCCAAAAACATTCAGTACTTC. The chain uses TRBV19 and TRBJ2-4, with D unresolved. Germline V gene data show CDR1 as LNHDA and CDR2 as SQIVND (reference sequence). The CDR3 consists of 17 residues. The germline V and J ends were trimmed by 0 bases and 0 bases, with 12 bases remaining between them. Combining the CDR3 with reference TRBV19 and TRBJ2-4 gives the whole variable domain DGGITQSPKYLFRKEGQNVTLSCEQNLNHDAMYWYRQDPGQGLRLIYYSQIVNDFQKGDIAEGYSVSREKKESFPLTVTSAQKNPTAFYLCASSIEGRRLAKNIQYFGAGTRLSVL.

This chain uses TRBV28 with TRBJ2-2, with 9 bases that match TRBD1. CDR3 size: 14 residues. V dropped 8 bases and J dropped 5; count of bases not matched to a gene: 6. The germline gives CDR1 MDHEN, CDR2 SYDVKM. The CDR3 protein is CASYGTGRTGELFF. In DNA, the CDR3 is TGTGCCAGCTATGGGACAGGGCGGACCGGGGAGCTGTTTTTT.

This clone was counted a few times. The CDR3 DNA sequence: TGTGCCAGTACCACTTCAGCGGAGTATGAGCAGTTCTTC. This translates into CASTTSAEYEQFF. This sequence joins TRBV19 and TRBJ2-1, with D possibly matching TRBD2 (5 bases). Trimming left V 7 bases short and J 8 bases short, with 15 bases between. Germline-derived CDR1 and CDR2 are LNHDA and SQIVND (reference sequence). This CDR3 is 13 amino acids long.

On this clone: Possible read error: a much larger clone is one base away. The chain joins TRBV5-1 to TRBJ2-7; possibly TRBD1 for D (5 bases). The V end was cut by 3 bases, the J end by 5 bases, with 12 bases between. This CDR3 spans 13 amino acids. Germline CDR1 and CDR2: SGHRS and YFSETQ. This CDR3 reads CASSWTRRDEQYF. CDR3 bases: TGCGCCAGCAGCTGGACAAGGCGCGACGAGCAGTACTTC.

This rearrangement joins TRBV4-3 to TRBJ2-3; D remains unclear. The CDR3 length is 15 residues. The V gene's germline CDR1 is LGHNA and CDR2 YSLEER. The V end lost 4 bases, the J end lost 2 bases, and 13 bases lay between the germline ends. Here the CDR3 reads CASSPRVGYTDTQYF. CDR3 nucleotides: TGCGCCAGCAGCCCCAGAGTCGGTTACACAGATACGCAGTATTTT.

The chain uses TRBV5-1 and TRBJ2-5, with no clear D. Germline CDR1 reads SGHRS; CDR2 reads YFSETQ. The CDR3 covers 13 residues. V dropped 0 bases and J dropped 5 bases, with 8 bases sitting between them. In nucleotides, the CDR3 is TGCGCCAGCAGCTTGGCGGTAGGGGAGACCCAGTACTTC. This codes for CASSLAVGETQYF.

CDR3 protein: CASSVSQGHSFF. The CDR3 DNA reads as TGTGCCAGCAGTGTCTCCCAGGGACATTCGTTTTTT. This chain uses TRBV6-1 with TRBJ1-4; D might be TRBD1 (6 bases). Germline-derived CDR1 and CDR2 are MNHNS and SASEGT. V lost 4 bases, J lost 16 bases, and 16 bases lay in between. The CDR3 spans 12 residues.

This chain joins TRBV6-1 and TRBJ1-2; D is unresolved. V gave up 0 bases and J gave up 2 bases, with 10 bases separating them. The length of the CDR3 is 15 residues. The germline CDR1 and CDR2 sequences are MNHNS and SASEGT. The CDR3 sequence: CASSEAYGENYGYTF. The CDR3 DNA sequence: TGTGCCAGCAGTGAAGCCTACGGAGAGAACTATGGCTACACCTTC.

This chain links TRBV27 with TRBJ2-1, with TRBD2 identical over 9 bases. CDR1 and CDR2 (germline): MNHEY, SMNVEV (reference sequence). This CDR3 has 15 residues. With V trimmed by 7 bases and J by 2 bases, 6 bases remained unmatched. The CDR3 nucleotides read TGTGCCAGCAACGTAGCGGGAGCCACCTACAATGAGCAGTTCTTC. Encoded protein: CASNVAGATYNEQFF.

The rearrangement links TRBV19 to TRBJ2-5, with 9 bases that match TRBD1. Unmatched junction bases numbered 15, after V lost 9 bases and J lost 4 bases. The CDR3 totals 16 residues. Germline V gene lookup returns CDR1 LNHDA and CDR2 SQIVND (reference sequence). The CDR3 nucleotides read TGTGCCAGCAAGGGACCTCGGACAGGGGCGGGAGAGACCCAGTACTTC. Translation: CASKGPRTGAGETQYF.

The gene calls are TRBV15 and TRBJ1-2; the D is unclear. Between the trimmed V and J ends, which lost 0 bases and 8 bases, there was a span of 16 bases. The CDR3 totals 15 residues. Germline V gives CDR1 LNHNV, CDR2 YYDKDF (reference sequence). CDR3 residues: CATSRDPLRTEGYTF. CDR3 coding DNA: TGTGCCACCAGCAGAGATCCGCTCAGGACTGAAGGCTACACCTTC.

This clone has only a few counts. The rearrangement joins TRBV6-6 to TRBJ2-5; TRBD2 agrees at 9 bases. V gave up 2 bases and J gave up 7 bases; unmatched junction bases: 8. The CDR3 has 15 residues. From germline, CDR1 is MNHNY and CDR2 SVGAGI (reference sequence). CDR3 region: CASSYPASGIGTQYF. The CDR3 nucleotides are TGTGCCAGCAGTTACCCTGCTAGCGGGATTGGGACCCAGTACTTC.

This clone was seen repeatedly, ten times or more. V gene TRBV6-1 combines with J gene TRBJ2-2; 9 bases agree with TRBD1. Losses at the gene ends were 4 bases for V and 9 bases for J; bases not matched to a gene: 6. Germline V CDR1 and CDR2: MNHNS, SASEGT. The CDR3 consists of 14 residues. Written as DNA, the CDR3 is TGTGCCAGCAGTGGGACAGGGGAAGTCCGGGAGCTGTTTTTT. This translates into CASSGTGEVRELFF.